This passage covers 13 T cell receptor beta chains from one sample sequenced in a study of CD8 T cells in ankylosing spondylitis. TCRdb used MiXCR to reprocess the 5' RACE reads, holding one entry per CDR3 protein. The sample holds some 290,000 distinct CDR3 sequences, 15% to 25% seen once. The sample comprised blood, either unsorted or a sorted T cell fraction (not recorded which). These receptors all come from a male donor with ankylosing spondylitis or in good health (not recorded which).

This chain links TRBV29-1 with TRBJ1-1; D call uncertain. CDR3 length: 12 amino acids. In germline, CDR1 is SQVTM, CDR2 ANQGSEA. V was cut by 4 bases and J by 2 bases, with 8 bases left in between. CDR3 bases: TGCAGCGTTGCCGGGTTAAACACTGAAGCTTTCTTT. This encodes CSVAGLNTEAFF.

A few counts support this clonotype. The rearrangement uses TRBV20-1 and TRBJ2-1; 8 positions agree with TRBD2. CDR1 and CDR2 (germline): DFQATT, SNEGSKA (reference sequence). The junction had 15 bases not matched to a gene; V was cut back by 5 bases and J by 0 bases. The CDR3 totals 18 residues. The CDR3 coding sequence is TGCAGTGCTGTAGCGGGACTACCTATCGGGGGCTCCTACAATGAGCAGTTCTTC. Protein: CSAVAGLPIGGSYNEQFF.

The sample holds a few counts of this clonotype. The chain's CDR3 is CASSAPRLALATDTQYF. The CDR3 coding sequence is TGTGCCAGCAGCGCCCCTAGACTAGCTCTAGCCACAGATACGCAGTATTTT. The chain uses TRBV9 and TRBJ2-3; 7 nucleotides match TRBD2. Trimming at V came to 3 bases and at J to 2 bases, leaving 12 bases not matched to a gene. CDR3 size: 17 residues. Germline CDR1 is SGDLS and CDR2 is YYNGEE.

This clonotype appeared a few times. This chain joins TRBV5-1 and TRBJ2-1; TRBD1 agrees at 7 bases. J was trimmed by 10 bases and V by 0 bases; bases with no gene match: 10. CDR1 is SGHRS, CDR2 YFSETQ, per germline. The CDR3 covers 15 residues. The CDR3 DNA follows: TGCGCCAGCAGCTTGGAGCCTTCGCGCAGGGGGGAGCAGTTCTTC. Its protein is CASSLEPSRRGEQFF.

This clonotype occurred a few times. The chain joins TRBV6-5 to TRBJ1-5, with 8 bases lining up with TRBD1. The germline V gene has CDR1 MNHEY and CDR2 SVGAGI. The CDR3 is 15 residues long. The V and J ends lost 2 bases and 3 bases, in that order; junction bases with no gene match: 3. The CDR3 DNA reads as TGTGCCAGCAGTTACCGGACAGGGAACAATCAGCCCCAGCATTTT. Its protein is CASSYRTGNNQPQHF.

The chain joins TRBV6-2 or TRBV6-3 to TRBJ2-6; D is possibly TRBD1 (6 bases). The germline V and J ends were trimmed by 5 bases and 0 bases, with 20 bases remaining between them. The CDR3 is 19 amino acids. In germline, CDR1 is MNHEY, CDR2 SVGEGT. The chain's CDR3 is CASSTAGRGLTSGANVLTF. The CDR3 nucleotides read TGTGCCAGCAGTACGGCGGGCAGGGGCCTAACCTCTGGGGCCAACGTCCTGACTTTC.

As to this clonotype: This may come from a read error, since a much larger clone is one base off. The chain carries TRBV28 and TRBJ1-5; 7 nucleotides line up with TRBD1. Germline lookup yields CDR1 MDHEN and CDR2 SYDVKM. This CDR3 region has 14 residues. The V segment lost 6 bases and the J segment 3 bases; nucleotides outside the gene matches: 5. CDR3 sequence: CASSRDRANQPQHF. CDR3 DNA sequence: TGTGCCAGCAGCCGTGACAGGGCCAATCAGCCCCAGCATTTT.

The chain recombines TRBV9 with TRBJ2-3, with 10 nucleotides matching TRBD2. V was pared by 2 bases and J by 1 base, with 10 bases of the junction left unmatched. CDR1 is SGDLS and CDR2 is YYNGEE in the germline V gene. The CDR3 loop spans 18 amino acids. The CDR3 DNA reads TGTGCCAGCAGCGTTGCCCCCCCTAGCGGGGGCCGCACAGATACGCAGTATTTT. Translated, it gives CASSVAPPSGGRTDTQYF.

This clonotype was detected only a few times. The J gene is TRBJ2-2, the V gene TRBV5-1; D possibly corresponds to TRBD2 (5 bases). Trimming left V 0 bases short and J 7 bases short, with 13 bases between. The CDR3 totals 15 residues. Germline V gene lookup returns CDR1 SGHRS and CDR2 YFSETQ. The CDR3 spells CASSLGGGINGELFF. The DNA for the CDR3 is TGCGCCAGCAGCTTGGGTGGAGGCATTAACGGGGAGCTGTTTTTT.

The chain uses TRBV12-3 or TRBV12-4 and TRBJ2-3, with 7 bases identical to TRBD2. Trimming at V came to 5 bases and at J to 6 bases, leaving 8 bases not matched to a gene. The CDR3 runs to 14 residues. This CDR3 reads CASSLASGADTQYF. The CDR3 DNA follows: TGTGCCAGCAGTCTTGCTAGCGGAGCCGATACGCAGTATTTT.

This clonotype was counted a few times. The V call is TRBV5-1, the J call TRBJ2-3, with D tentatively TRBD2 (6 bases). Germline V gene sequence: CDR1 SGHRS, CDR2 YFSETQ. The CDR3 runs 15 residues. V gave up 4 bases and J gave up 5 bases, with 17 bases separating them. CDR3 DNA sequence: TGCGCCAGCAGCACCGGAGCGGGCCTTGGAGATACGCAGTATTTT. This translates into CASSTGAGLGDTQYF. Looking up the rest from reference TRBV5-1 and TRBJ2-3 gives the full variable domain: KAGVTQTPRYLIKTRGQQVTLSCSPISGHRSVSWYQQTPGQGLQFLFEYFSETQRNKGNFPGRFSGRQFSNSRSEMNVSTLELGDSALYLCASSTGAGLGDTQYFGPGTRLTVL.

This clonotype showed up just a few times. The V and J genes are TRBV29-1 and TRBJ2-7, with 8 nucleotides matching TRBD2. The V gene's germline CDR1 is SQVTM and CDR2 ANQGSEA. With 7 bases clipped from V and 1 base from J, the junction kept 6 bases outside the gene matches. The length of the CDR3 is 13 residues. CDR3 loop: CSGRGGPSYEQYV. The CDR3 nucleotides are TGCAGCGGGCGCGGGGGGCCGTCCTACGAGCAGTACGTC.

This chain connects TRBV15 to TRBJ1-1; D is uncertain. Per the germline V gene, CDR1 is LNHNV and CDR2 is YYDKDF (reference sequence). Trimming cost V 1 base and J 3 bases, with 9 bases left between them. This CDR3 is 14 amino acids long. DNA of the CDR3: TGTGCCACCAGCAGAGTAGGCTTGGACACTGAAGCTTTCTTT. This translates into CATSRVGLDTEAFF. The full variable domain, completed using reference TRBV15 and TRBJ1-1, is DAMVIQNPRYQVTQFGKPVTLSCSQTLNHNVMYWYQQKSSQAPKLLFHYYDKDFNNEADTPDNFQSRRPNTSFCFLDIRSPGLGDTAMYLCATSRVGLDTEAFFGQGTRLTVV.